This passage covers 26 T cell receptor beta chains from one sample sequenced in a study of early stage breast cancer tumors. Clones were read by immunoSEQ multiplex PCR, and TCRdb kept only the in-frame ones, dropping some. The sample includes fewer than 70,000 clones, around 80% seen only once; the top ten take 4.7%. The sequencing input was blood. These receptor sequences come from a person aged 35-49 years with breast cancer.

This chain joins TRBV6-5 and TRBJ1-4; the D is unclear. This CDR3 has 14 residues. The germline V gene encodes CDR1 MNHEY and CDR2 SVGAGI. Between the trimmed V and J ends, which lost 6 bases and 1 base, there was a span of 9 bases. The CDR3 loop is CASSSSLTNEKLFF. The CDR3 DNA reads TGTGCCAGCAGCAGCAGCCTAACTAATGAAAAACTGTTTTTT.

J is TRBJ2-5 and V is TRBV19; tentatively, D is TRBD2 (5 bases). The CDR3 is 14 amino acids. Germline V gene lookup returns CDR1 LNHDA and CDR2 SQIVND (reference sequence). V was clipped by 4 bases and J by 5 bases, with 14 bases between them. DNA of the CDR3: TGTGCCAGTAGTAGTGGCGGGCTTGGGGAGACCCAGTACTTC. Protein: CASSSGGLGETQYF.

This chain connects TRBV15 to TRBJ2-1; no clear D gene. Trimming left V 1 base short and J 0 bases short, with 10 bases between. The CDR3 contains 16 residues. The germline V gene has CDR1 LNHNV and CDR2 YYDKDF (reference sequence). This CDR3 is CATSRGEPISYNEQFF. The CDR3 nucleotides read TGTGCCACCAGCAGAGGTGAACCAATCTCCTACAATGAGCAGTTCTTC. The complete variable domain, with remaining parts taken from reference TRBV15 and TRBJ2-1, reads DAMVIQNPRYQVTQFGKPVTLSCSQTLNHNVMYWYQQKSSQAPKLLFHYYDKDFNNEADTPDNFQSRRPNTSFCFLDIRSPGLGDTAMYLCATSRGEPISYNEQFFGPGTRLTVL.

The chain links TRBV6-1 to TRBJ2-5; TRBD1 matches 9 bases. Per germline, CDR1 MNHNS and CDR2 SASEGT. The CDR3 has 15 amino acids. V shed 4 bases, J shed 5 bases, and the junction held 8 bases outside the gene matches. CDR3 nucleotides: TGTGCCAGCAGTGGTTACAGGGGGCGATCGGAGACCCAGTACTTC. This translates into CASSGYRGRSETQYF.

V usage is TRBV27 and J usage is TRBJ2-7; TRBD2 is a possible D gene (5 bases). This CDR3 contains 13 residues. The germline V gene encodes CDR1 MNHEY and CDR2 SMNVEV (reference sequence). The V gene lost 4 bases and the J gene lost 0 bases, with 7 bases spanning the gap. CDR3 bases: TGTGCCAGCAGTTACCGGGACTCCTACGAGCAGTACTTC. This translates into CASSYRDSYEQYF.

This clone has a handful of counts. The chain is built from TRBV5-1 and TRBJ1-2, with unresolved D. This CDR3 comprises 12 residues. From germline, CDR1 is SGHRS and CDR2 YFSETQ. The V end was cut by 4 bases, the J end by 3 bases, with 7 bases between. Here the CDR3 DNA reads TGCGCCAGCAGCCCCACGGACTATGGCTACACCTTC. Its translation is CASSPTDYGYTF.

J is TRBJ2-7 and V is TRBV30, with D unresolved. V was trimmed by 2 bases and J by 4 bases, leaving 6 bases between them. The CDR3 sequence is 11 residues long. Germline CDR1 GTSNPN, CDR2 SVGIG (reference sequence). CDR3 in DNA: TGTGCCTGGAGTTCTTTATACGAGCAGTACTTC. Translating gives CAWSSLYEQYF.

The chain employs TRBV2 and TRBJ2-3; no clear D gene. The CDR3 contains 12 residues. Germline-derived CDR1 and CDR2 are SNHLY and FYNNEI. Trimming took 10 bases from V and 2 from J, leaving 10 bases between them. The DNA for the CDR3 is TGTGCCACCTCCGGGTTCACAGATACGCAGTATTTT. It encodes CATSGFTDTQYF.

The CDR3 reads CASSDPGLAGGRTDTQYF. CDR3 coding DNA: TGTGCCAGCAGTGACCCGGGACTAGCGGGAGGCCGCACAGATACGCAGTATTTT. This chain connects TRBV25-1 to TRBJ2-3; TRBD2 matches at 15 bases. CDR1 and CDR2 from the germline V gene are MGHDK and SYGVNS. Trimming at V came to 3 bases and at J to 1 base, leaving 5 bases not matched to a gene. The CDR3 runs 18 residues.

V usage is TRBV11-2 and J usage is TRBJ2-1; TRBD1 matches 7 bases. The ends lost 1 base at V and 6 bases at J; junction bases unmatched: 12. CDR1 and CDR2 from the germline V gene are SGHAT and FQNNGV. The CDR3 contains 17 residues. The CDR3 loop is CASSLGRTGGAPNEQFF. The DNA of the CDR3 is TGTGCCAGCAGCTTAGGGCGGACAGGAGGAGCGCCCAATGAGCAGTTCTTC. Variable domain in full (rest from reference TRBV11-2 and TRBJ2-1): EAGVAQSPRYKIIEKRQSVAFWCNPISGHATLYWYQQILGQGPKLLIQFQNNGVVDDSQLPKDRFSAERLKGVDSTLKIQPAKLEDSAVYLCASSLGRTGGAPNEQFFGPGTRLTVL.

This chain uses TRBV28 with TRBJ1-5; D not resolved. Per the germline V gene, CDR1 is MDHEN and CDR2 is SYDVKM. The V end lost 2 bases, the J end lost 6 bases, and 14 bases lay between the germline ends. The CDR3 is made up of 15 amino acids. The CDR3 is CASSLMREVGQPQHF. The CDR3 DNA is TGTGCCAGCAGTTTAATGAGGGAAGTAGGTCAGCCCCAGCATTTT.

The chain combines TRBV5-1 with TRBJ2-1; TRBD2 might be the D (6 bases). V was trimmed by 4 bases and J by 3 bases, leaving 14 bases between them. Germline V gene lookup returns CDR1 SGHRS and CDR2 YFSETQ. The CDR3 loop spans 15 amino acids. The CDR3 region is CASSLTSGYYNEQFF. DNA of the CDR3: TGCGCCAGCAGCCTGACCAGCGGGTACTACAATGAGCAGTTCTTC.

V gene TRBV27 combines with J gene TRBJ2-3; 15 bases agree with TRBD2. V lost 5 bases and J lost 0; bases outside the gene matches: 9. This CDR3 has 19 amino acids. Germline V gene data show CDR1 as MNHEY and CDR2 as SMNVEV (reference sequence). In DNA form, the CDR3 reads TGTGCCAGCAGTCCTGGACTAGCGGGAGGGCCCCGTAGCACAGATACGCAGTATTTT. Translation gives CASSPGLAGGPRSTDTQYF.

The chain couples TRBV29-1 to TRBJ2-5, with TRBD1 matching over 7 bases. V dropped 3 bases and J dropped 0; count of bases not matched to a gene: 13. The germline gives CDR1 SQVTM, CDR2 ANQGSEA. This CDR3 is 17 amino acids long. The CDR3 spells CSVELAGGLKYQETQYF. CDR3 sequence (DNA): TGCAGCGTTGAGCTGGCAGGGGGTCTGAAGTACCAAGAGACCCAGTACTTC.

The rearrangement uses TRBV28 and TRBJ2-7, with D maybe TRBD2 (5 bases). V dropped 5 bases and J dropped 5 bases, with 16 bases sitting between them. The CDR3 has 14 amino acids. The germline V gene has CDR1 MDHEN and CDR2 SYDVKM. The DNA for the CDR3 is TGTGCCAGCAGTGCGAGGGCTTTTATCAACGAGCAGTACTTC. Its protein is CASSARAFINEQYF. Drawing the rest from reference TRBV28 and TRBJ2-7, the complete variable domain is DVKVTQSSRYLVKRTGEKVFLECVQDMDHENMFWYRQDPGLGLRLIYFSYDVKMKEKGDIPEGYSVSREKKERFSLILESASTNQTSMYLCASSARAFINEQYFGPGTRLTVT.

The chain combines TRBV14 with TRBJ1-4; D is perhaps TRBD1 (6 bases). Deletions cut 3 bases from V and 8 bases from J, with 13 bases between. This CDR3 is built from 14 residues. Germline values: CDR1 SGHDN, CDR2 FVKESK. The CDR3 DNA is TGTGCCAGCAGCCAGTACAGGGTTGGCGAAAAACTGTTTTTT. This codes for CASSQYRVGEKLFF.

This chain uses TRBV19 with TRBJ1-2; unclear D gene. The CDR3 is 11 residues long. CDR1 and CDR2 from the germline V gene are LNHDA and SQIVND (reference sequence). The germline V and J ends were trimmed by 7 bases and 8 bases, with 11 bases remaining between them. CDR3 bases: TGTGCCAGTATGATGGGTCGCGGCTACACCTTC. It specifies CASMMGRGYTF.

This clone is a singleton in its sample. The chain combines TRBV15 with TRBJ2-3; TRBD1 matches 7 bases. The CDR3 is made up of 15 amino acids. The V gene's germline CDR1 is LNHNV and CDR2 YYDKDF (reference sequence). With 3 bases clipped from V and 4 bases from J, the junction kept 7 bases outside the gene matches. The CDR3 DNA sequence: TGTGCCACCAGCAGGGCCGCACAGGGGTCAGATACGCAGTATTTT. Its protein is CATSRAAQGSDTQYF.

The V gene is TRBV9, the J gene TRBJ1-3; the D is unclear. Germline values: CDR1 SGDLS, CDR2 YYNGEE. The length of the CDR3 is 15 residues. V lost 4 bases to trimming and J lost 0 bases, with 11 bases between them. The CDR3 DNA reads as TGTGCCAGCAGCCAAAACGTCGTCTCTGGAAACACCATATATTTT. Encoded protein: CASSQNVVSGNTIYF.

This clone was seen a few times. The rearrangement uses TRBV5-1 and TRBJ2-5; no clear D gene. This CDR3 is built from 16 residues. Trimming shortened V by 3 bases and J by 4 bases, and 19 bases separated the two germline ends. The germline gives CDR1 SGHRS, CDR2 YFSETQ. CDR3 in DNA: TGCGCCAGCAGCTCTAGAGGCCTGGCCAGTCGAGAGACCCAGTACTTC. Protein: CASSSRGLASRETQYF.

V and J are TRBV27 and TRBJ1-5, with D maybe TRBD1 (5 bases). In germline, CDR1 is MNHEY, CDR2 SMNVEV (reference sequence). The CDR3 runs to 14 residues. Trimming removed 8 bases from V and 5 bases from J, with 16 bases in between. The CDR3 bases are TGTGCCAGCGAGGGGCCGCAAGCCCATCAGCCCCAGCATTTT. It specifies CASEGPQAHQPQHF.

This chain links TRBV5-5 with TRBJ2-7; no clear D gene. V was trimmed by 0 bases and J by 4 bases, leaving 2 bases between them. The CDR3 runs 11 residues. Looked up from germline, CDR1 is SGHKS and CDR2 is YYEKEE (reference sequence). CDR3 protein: CASSLGYEQYF. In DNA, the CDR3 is TGTGCCAGCAGCTTGGGGTACGAGCAGTACTTC. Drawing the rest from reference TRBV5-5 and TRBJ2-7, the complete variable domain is DAGVTQSPTHLIKTRGQQVTLRCSPISGHKSVSWYQQVLGQGPQFIFQYYEKEERGRGNFPDRFSARQFPNYSSELNVNALLLGDSALYLCASSLGYEQYFGPGTRLTVT.

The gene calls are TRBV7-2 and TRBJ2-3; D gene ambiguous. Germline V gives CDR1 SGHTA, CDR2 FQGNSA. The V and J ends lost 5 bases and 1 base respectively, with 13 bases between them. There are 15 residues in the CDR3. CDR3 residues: CASSQRVGRTDTQYF. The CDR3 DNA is TGTGCCAGCAGCCAACGGGTAGGACGCACAGATACGCAGTATTTT.

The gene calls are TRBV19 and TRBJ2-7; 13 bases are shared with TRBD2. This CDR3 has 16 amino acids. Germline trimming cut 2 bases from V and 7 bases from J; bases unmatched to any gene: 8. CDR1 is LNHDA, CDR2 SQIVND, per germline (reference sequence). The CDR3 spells CASSIRTSGSVGEQYF. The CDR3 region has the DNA TGTGCCAGTAGTATACGGACTAGCGGGAGTGTAGGGGAGCAGTACTTC.

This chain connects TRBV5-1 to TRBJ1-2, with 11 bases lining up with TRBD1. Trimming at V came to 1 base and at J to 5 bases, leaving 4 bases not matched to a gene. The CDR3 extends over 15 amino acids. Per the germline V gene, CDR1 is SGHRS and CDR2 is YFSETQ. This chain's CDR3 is CASSLSGQGAYGYTF. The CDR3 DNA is TGCGCCAGCAGCTTGTCTGGACAGGGGGCGTATGGCTACACCTTC.

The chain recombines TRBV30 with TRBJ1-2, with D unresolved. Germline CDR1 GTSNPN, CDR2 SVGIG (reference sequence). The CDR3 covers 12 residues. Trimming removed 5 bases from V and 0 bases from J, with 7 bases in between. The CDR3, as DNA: TGTGCCTGGGGGGTAGCTAACTATGGCTACACCTTC. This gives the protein CAWGVANYGYTF. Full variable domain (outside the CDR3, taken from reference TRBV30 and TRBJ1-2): SQTIHQWPATLVQPVGSPLSLECTVEGTSNPNLYWYRQAAGRGLQLLFYSVGIGQISSEVPQNLSASRPQDRQFILSSKKLLLSDSGFYLCAWGVANYGYTFGSGTRLTVV.